The clone carrying this TCR beta chain has a handful of counts. The antigen is not known. The source of the sample is a study of vaccination effects on CD4 cells after COVID-19. Study-level points and caveats: Late post-vaccination, clones induced by infection and those induced by vaccine underwent marked clonal contraction.

The germline V gene has CDR1 SGHVS and CDR2 FQNEAQ. This CDR3 region has 18 residues. V was clipped by 5 bases and J by 5 bases; unmatched bases: 14. Clones were read by immunoSEQ multiplex PCR, and TCRdb kept only the in-frame ones, dropping some. The sample lists under 40,000 clones; more than 75% were seen once. Once cultured for roughly ten days, the cells underwent separation to obtain CD4+ T cells. This clonotype was obtained from a human donor who received a COVID-19 vaccine. The chain uses TRBV7-8 and TRBJ2-5, with TRBD2 matching 13 bases. The sample here was CD4+ T cells from PBMCs cultured without peptide, taken before COVID-19 vaccination. The CDR3 sequence is CASSTRTVTSGGRETQYF. DNA of the CDR3: TGTGCCAGCAGCACGCGGACTGTGACTAGCGGGGGGAGGGAGACCCAGTACTTC.